The TCR beta chain under discussion was sequenced for a study of identical twins. This clonotype was detected only a few times. TCRdb independently ran MiXCR on the 5' RACE reads; one entry per CDR3 protein. The sample consists of some 1,600,000 distinct CDR3 sequences, under 35% of them appearing once. The sample comprised cord blood. The TCR comes from a newborn girl in good health.

CDR3 residues: CASSLGRPLAKNIQYF. The CDR3 DNA follows: TGCGCCAGCAGCTTGGGCAGGCCTCTAGCCAAAAACATTCAGTACTTC. The V gene is TRBV5-1, the J gene TRBJ2-7, with D hard to call. The DNA end is a closer match to TRBJ2-4, so the J assignment may be wrong. The CDR3 has 16 amino acids. Looked up from germline, CDR1 is SGHRS and CDR2 is YFSETQ.